This entry concerns a single T cell receptor (beta chain). This entry belongs to a study of T cell changes during pregnancy in multiple sclerosis. The V segment lost 3 bases and the J segment 4 bases; nucleotides outside the gene matches: 6. The CDR3 has 17 amino acids. Germline V gene sequence: CDR1 MNHNS, CDR2 SASEGT. Sequencing was performed with immunoSEQ multiplex PCR; in TCRdb, only in-frame clones are kept and a portion is missing. The sample includes about 33,000 clones, 91% of them seen just once. The source was CD4+ T cells from peripheral blood mononuclear cells, collected in the third trimester of pregnancy. This TCR came from a female donor in good health, enrolled as a control in a pregnancy study. The J gene is TRBJ1-6, the V gene TRBV6-1, with TRBD1 identical over 10 bases. CDR3 amino acids: CASSDGQGGFYNSPLHF. The CDR3 DNA reads as TGTGCCAGCAGTGACGGACAGGGGGGCTTTTATAATTCACCCCTCCACTTT.